These 10 T cell receptor beta chains share one sample of origin, sequenced in a study of OX40 agonist ivuxolimab in advanced cancers. Library generation was performed with the immunoSEQ multiplex PCR assay. This is the immuneACCESS table as TCRdb keeps it, with only in-frame sequences that have V and J called. A part of the clones is gone; compared with another copy, unresolved V genes explain less than half, and the rest is unexplained. The sample contains approximately 70,000 clones, about 83% of them found a single time. Under 0.85% of the sample rests with the top ten. The sample consisted of CD4+ or CD8+ T cells sorted from blood, taken in a trial of the OX40 agonist ivuxolimab. Receptor source: an adult with an advanced solid tumor such as melanoma, head and neck, liver or kidney cancer.

This clone was counted once. The chain couples TRBV15 to TRBJ2-5; D is tentatively TRBD1 or TRBD2 (5 bases each). The V end was cut by 4 bases, the J end by 7 bases, with 16 bases between. Germline CDR1 and CDR2: LNHNV and YYDKDF (reference sequence). The CDR3 length is 14 residues. The CDR3 DNA reads as TGTGCCACCAGCATCTCGGGGACGGACGGGACCCAGTACTTC. It is translated as CATSISGTDGTQYF.

This chain joins TRBV19 and TRBJ2-3; maybe TRBD2 (5 bases). Trimming took off 5 bases at V and 2 bases at J, with 11 bases between the two ends. CDR1 is LNHDA, CDR2 SQIVND, per germline (reference sequence). The length of the CDR3 is 14 residues. The CDR3 DNA sequence: TGTGCCAGTAGTGAGGGCCCTTTCACAGATACGCAGTATTTT. This translates into CASSEGPFTDTQYF.

The CDR3 loop reads CASSIGGVSGELFF. As DNA, the CDR3 is TGTGCCAGTAGTATAGGTGGGGTATCCGGGGAGCTGTTTTTT. The chain joins TRBV19 to TRBJ2-2; D remains unclear. The germline gives CDR1 LNHDA, CDR2 SQIVND (reference sequence). Trimming cost V 1 base and J 6 bases, with 9 bases left between them. The CDR3 is made up of 14 amino acids.

The V call is TRBV6-1, the J call TRBJ2-5; possible D gene TRBD1, 6 bases. Between the trimmed V and J ends, which lost 7 bases and 1 base, there was a span of 10 bases. Germline V lookup: CDR1 MNHNS, CDR2 SASEGT. This CDR3 is built from 13 residues. CDR3 bases: TGTGCCAGCAACTCGGACAGCCAAGAGACCCAGTACTTC. This translates into CASNSDSQETQYF.

This clone was counted once. The V gene is TRBV6-1, the J gene TRBJ1-1; maybe TRBD1 (5 bases). The CDR3 totals 12 residues. V was clipped by 3 bases and J by 7 bases, with 9 bases between them. Germline CDR1 is MNHNS and CDR2 is SASEGT. The DNA for the CDR3 is TGTGCCAGCAGTGACAACGGGGGTGAAGCTTTCTTT. Translation gives CASSDNGGEAFF.

The V gene is TRBV4-1, the J gene TRBJ2-7, with 9 bases that match TRBD2. CDR3 length equals 18 residues. The V segment lost 1 base and the J segment 1 base; nucleotides outside the gene matches: 11. The germline V gene has CDR1 MGHRA and CDR2 YSYEKL. The CDR3, as DNA: TGCGCCAGCAGCCAAGGTCCGACTAGCGGAATAACTTCCTACGAGCAGTACTTC. Its translation is CASSQGPTSGITSYEQYF.

This clone was counted a few times. The V and J genes are TRBV6-1 and TRBJ2-5; D perhaps matches TRBD1 (6 bases). CDR3 length: 13 amino acids. Germline V lookup: CDR1 MNHNS, CDR2 SASEGT. Between the trimmed V and J ends, which lost 4 bases and 2 bases, there was a span of 8 bases. CDR3 nucleotide sequence: TGTGCCAGCAGTGTAGACAGGCAAGAGACCCAGTACTTC. Protein: CASSVDRQETQYF.

V usage is TRBV9 and J usage is TRBJ2-2; 10 bases align to TRBD1. CDR3 size: 15 residues. The ends lost 4 bases at V and 6 bases at J; junction bases unmatched: 6. Germline V lookup: CDR1 SGDLS, CDR2 YYNGEE. DNA for the CDR3: TGTGCCAGCAGCACGGGACAGGGGAGGGCCGGGGAGCTGTTTTTT. It is translated as CASSTGQGRAGELFF.

The chain links TRBV10-3 to TRBJ2-7; 8 bases are shared with TRBD1. V lost 6 bases, J lost 4 bases, and 5 bases stayed unmatched. From germline, CDR1 is ENHRY and CDR2 SYGVKD. This CDR3 contains 13 residues. CDR3 loop: CAISSGQGYEQYF. The CDR3 DNA reads TGTGCCATCAGCTCCGGACAGGGATACGAGCAGTACTTC.

This chain joins TRBV28 and TRBJ2-5; D might be TRBD1 (6 bases). Between the trimmed V and J ends, which lost 2 bases and 1 base, there was a span of 8 bases. CDR1 and CDR2 from the germline V gene are MDHEN and SYDVKM. CDR3 length: 14 residues. As DNA, the CDR3 is TGTGCCAGCAGTTTAGGGGGCTTCCAAGAGACCCAGTACTTC. This codes for CASSLGGFQETQYF.